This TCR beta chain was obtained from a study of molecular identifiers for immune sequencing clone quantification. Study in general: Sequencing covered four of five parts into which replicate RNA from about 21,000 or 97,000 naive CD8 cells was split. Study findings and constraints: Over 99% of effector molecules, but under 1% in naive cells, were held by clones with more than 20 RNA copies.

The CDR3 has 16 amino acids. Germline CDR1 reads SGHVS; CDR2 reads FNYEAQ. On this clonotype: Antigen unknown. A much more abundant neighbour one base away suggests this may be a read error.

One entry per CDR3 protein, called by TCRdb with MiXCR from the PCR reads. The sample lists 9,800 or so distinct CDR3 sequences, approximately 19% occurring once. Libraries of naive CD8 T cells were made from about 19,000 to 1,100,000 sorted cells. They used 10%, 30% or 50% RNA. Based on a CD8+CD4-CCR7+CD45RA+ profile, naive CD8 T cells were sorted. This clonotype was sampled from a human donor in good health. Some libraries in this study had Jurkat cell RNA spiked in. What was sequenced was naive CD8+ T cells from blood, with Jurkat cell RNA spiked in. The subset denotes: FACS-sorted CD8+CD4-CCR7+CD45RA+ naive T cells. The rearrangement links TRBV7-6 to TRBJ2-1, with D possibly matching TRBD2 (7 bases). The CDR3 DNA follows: TGTGCCAGCGGCTTAGGTTGGGGGGGCGGGGTGGGGGAGCAGTTCTTC. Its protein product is CASGLGWGGGVGEQFF.